Presented here are 32 T cell receptor beta chains from one specimen sequenced in a study of CXCR3-negative and CXCR3-positive naive CD8 T cells. Findings and limits, study-wide: A higher hydrophobicity marked the TRB CDR3s of CXCR3-positive naive cells versus CXCR3-negative naive cells.

These receptors have no identified antigens. Libraries of TRB cDNA were made by 5' RACE and carried UMIs. TCRdb reprocessed the 5' RACE reads, with one entry per CDR3 protein and no DNA. With some 120,000 distinct CDR3 sequences in the sample, the ten largest clones hold around 0.36%. Sequencing used naive CXCR3+ CD8+ T cells from blood. Documented subset: CD45RO-CCR7+CD27+CD95- naive CD8+ T cells expressing CXCR3 (TNR3+). These TCRs come from a human donor in good health. Some clones in this sample may be carry-over from other donors' samples.

The chain joins TRBV7-3 to TRBJ2-3. Per germline, CDR1 SGHTA and CDR2 FQGTGA. The CDR3 contains 15 residues. The CDR3 protein is CASSLLGTRQDTQYF.

The chain couples TRBV3-1 to TRBJ2-5; the TCRdb call, TRBD2, lacks DNA for checking. CDR1 LGHDT and CDR2 YNNKEL come from the germline V gene (reference sequence). The CDR3 length is 17 residues. This chain's CDR3 is CASSQGGGLALQETQYF.

The chain carries TRBV7-9 and TRBJ2-2. The CDR3 has 15 amino acids. In germline, CDR1 is SEHNR, CDR2 FQNEAQ (reference sequence). This CDR3 reads CASSFGRAYTGELFF.

V and J are TRBV12-3 or TRBV12-4 and TRBJ2-3. There are 14 residues in the CDR3. The CDR3 loop reads CASSFAGHTDTQYF.

This rearrangement joins TRBV28 to TRBJ2-1. In germline, CDR1 is MDHEN, CDR2 SYDVKM. CDR3 length equals 14 residues. CDR3 loop: CASSLLSTYNEQFF.

The chain links TRBV7-6 to TRBJ2-3. Per the germline V gene, CDR1 is SGHVS and CDR2 is FNYEAQ. CDR3 length equals 16 residues. This CDR3 is CASSSEFGLAADTQYF.

This sequence joins TRBV5-1 and TRBJ2-1; TCRdb picks TRBD2, but there is no DNA to check that call. The CDR3 runs to 17 residues. Germline values: CDR1 SGHRS, CDR2 YFSETQ. CDR3 region: CASSFSLASGEYNEQFF.

The chain links TRBV7-2 to TRBJ1-6; the D call from TCRdb, TRBD1, cannot be confirmed without DNA. The length of the CDR3 is 14 residues. Germline V gene data show CDR1 as SGHTA and CDR2 as FQGNSA. CDR3 in amino acids: CASSPRTGNSPLHF.

The chain carries TRBV7-8 and TRBJ2-5. Germline V gene lookup returns CDR1 SGHVS and CDR2 FQNEAQ. The CDR3 is 12 residues long. This CDR3 is CASSPMGETRYF.

This CDR3 is CASSYSGTGPSSSYEQYF. The chain carries TRBV12-3 or TRBV12-4 and TRBJ2-7; TCRdb reports TRBD1, a call that lacks DNA to check it against. CDR3 length: 18 amino acids.

The chain has TRBV12-3 or TRBV12-4 and TRBJ2-4; TCRdb's D gene call, TRBD1, goes unchecked for lack of DNA. The CDR3 has 14 residues. CDR3 region: CASSLGGGRNIQYF.

The CDR3 loop reads CASNMGDSYNEQFF. This chain uses TRBV28 with TRBJ2-1. There are 14 residues in the CDR3. Germline CDR1 and CDR2: MDHEN and SYDVKM.

V and J are TRBV28 and TRBJ2-7; TCRdb calls TRBD2, which cannot be checked without DNA. Per germline, CDR1 MDHEN and CDR2 SYDVKM. This CDR3 is built from 15 residues. The CDR3 region is CASSLYSGGGYEQYF.

The chain combines TRBV20-1 with TRBJ2-7. Germline assignment: CDR1 DFQATT and CDR2 SNEGSKA (reference sequence). This CDR3 has 14 amino acids. This CDR3 is CSARDSEQIYEQYF.

The chain employs TRBV7-9 and TRBJ2-7; TCRdb reports TRBD1, a call that lacks DNA to check it against. The CDR3 extends over 14 amino acids. CDR1 SEHNR and CDR2 FQNEAQ come from the germline V gene (reference sequence). The CDR3 is CASSTWDNYYEQYF.

The chain is built from TRBV11-2 and TRBJ2-7; TCRdb proposes TRBD2, but this gene call is untestable without DNA. The CDR3 consists of 12 residues. CDR1 and CDR2 from the germline V gene are SGHAT and FQNNGV. CDR3 region: CASSPGLADQYF. The whole variable domain, remainder taken from reference TRBV11-2 and TRBJ2-7, is EAGVAQSPRYKIIEKRQSVAFWCNPISGHATLYWYQQILGQGPKLLIQFQNNGVVDDSQLPKDRFSAERLKGVDSTLKIQPAKLEDSAVYLCASSPGLADQYFGPGTRLTVT.

The CDR3 here is CSARRVTEAFF. This chain links TRBV20-1 with TRBJ1-1. This CDR3 has 11 amino acids. Germline V gives CDR1 DFQATT, CDR2 SNEGSKA (reference sequence).

This sequence joins TRBV15 and TRBJ2-2; TCRdb selects TRBD1, and the lack of DNA leaves this call unchecked. This CDR3 is 14 amino acids long. Germline loops: CDR1 LNHNV, CDR2 YYDKDF (reference sequence). The CDR3 loop reads CATREGRYTGELFF.

The rearrangement joins TRBV7-2 to TRBJ2-3; TCRdb's D call, TRBD1, is unchecked because there is no DNA. The CDR3 extends over 17 amino acids. Germline V gene lookup returns CDR1 SGHTA and CDR2 FQGNSA. The CDR3: CASSRKFRGQERDTQYF.

CDR3 region: CSASLGWSRNEQFF. The chain uses TRBV20-1 and TRBJ2-1. Germline CDR1 and CDR2: DFQATT and SNEGSKA (reference sequence). The CDR3 has 14 amino acids.

The chain carries TRBV29-1 and TRBJ2-7; TCRdb reports TRBD1, a call that lacks DNA to check it against. The CDR3 extends over 14 amino acids. Per germline, CDR1 SQVTM and CDR2 ANQGSEA. CDR3 region: CSVAPTGAGNEQYF.

The chain uses TRBV7-9 and TRBJ2-1; TCRdb reports TRBD2, a call that lacks DNA to check it against. In germline, CDR1 is SEHNR, CDR2 FQNEAQ (reference sequence). The CDR3 is 20 amino acids. CDR3 in amino acids: CASSLVPPGLAGGVYNEQFF.

This chain connects TRBV6-2 or TRBV6-3 to TRBJ1-1; TCRdb picks TRBD1, but there is no DNA to check that call. Germline V gene sequence: CDR1 MNHEY, CDR2 SVGEGT. The CDR3 totals 15 residues. CDR3 region: CASSSRDRGFTEAFF.

This chain joins TRBV7-8 and TRBJ2-1; TCRdb's D gene call, TRBD2, goes unchecked for lack of DNA. The CDR3 is 15 residues long. The germline V gene encodes CDR1 SGHVS and CDR2 FQNEAQ. The CDR3 sequence: CASSLVASSYNEQFF.

The chain couples TRBV5-1 to TRBJ2-7; the D gene TCRdb calls, TRBD1, cannot be checked with no DNA. This CDR3 is 16 amino acids long. The germline CDR1 and CDR2 sequences are SGHRS and YFSETQ. CDR3 protein: CASSLGTGYPIYEQYF. Together with reference TRBV5-1 and TRBJ2-7, the CDR3 gives the full variable domain: KAGVTQTPRYLIKTRGQQVTLSCSPISGHRSVSWYQQTPGQGLQFLFEYFSETQRNKGNFPGRFSGRQFSNSRSEMNVSTLELGDSALYLCASSLGTGYPIYEQYFGPGTRLTVT.

The chain has TRBV20-1 and TRBJ2-5; TCRdb calls TRBD1, which cannot be checked without DNA. Germline CDR1 reads DFQATT; CDR2 reads SNEGSKA (reference sequence). The length of the CDR3 is 17 residues. The CDR3 loop reads CSARDRWGQGNQETQYF.

The chain recombines TRBV7-9 with TRBJ2-7; TCRdb lists TRBD1, though no DNA is available to test this call. The CDR3 covers 14 residues. CDR1 and CDR2 (germline): SEHNR, FQNEAQ (reference sequence). This chain's CDR3 is CASSARDRTYEQYF.

The chain combines TRBV28 with TRBJ2-3; TCRdb designates TRBD2, a call that cannot be tested without DNA. Germline CDR1 MDHEN, CDR2 SYDVKM. The CDR3 is 19 amino acids. The CDR3: CASSYPGLAGGPPTDTQYF.

The rearrangement uses TRBV28 and TRBJ2-2. Germline assignment: CDR1 MDHEN and CDR2 SYDVKM. The CDR3 contains 15 residues. The CDR3 loop reads CAGSFLPVATGELFF.

The CDR3 here is CASSLMGGQFQETQYF. V and J are TRBV7-3 and TRBJ2-5; TCRdb picks TRBD1, but there is no DNA to check that call. CDR1 and CDR2 from the germline V gene are SGHTA and FQGTGA. The CDR3 sequence is 16 residues long.

CDR3 amino acids: CASSYSLGVNTGELFF. This sequence joins TRBV6-5 and TRBJ2-2; TCRdb's D call, TRBD1, is unchecked because there is no DNA. Germline loops: CDR1 MNHEY, CDR2 SVGAGI. CDR3 length equals 16 residues.

V gene TRBV7-9 combines with J gene TRBJ1-2; TCRdb names TRBD1, which stays unverified in the absence of DNA. This CDR3 is 12 amino acids long. From germline, CDR1 is SEHNR and CDR2 FQNEAQ (reference sequence). Here the CDR3 reads CASSLPGQRYTF.